Each of the 14 T cell receptor beta chains below was sequenced from the same sample in a study of technical replicates of blood from a handful of donors. Assay: immunoSEQ multiplex PCR; the TCRdb copy retains only in-frame clones and omits some. The sample contains around 89,000 clones, over 85% of which appear only once. Material: T cells isolated from PBMCs. These receptor sequences come from a human donor in good health.

The chain links TRBV9 to TRBJ2-2; D is ambiguous. Trimming removed 3 bases from V and 5 bases from J, with 8 bases in between. The CDR3 sequence is 13 residues long. Germline CDR1 SGDLS, CDR2 YYNGEE. The CDR3 bases are TGTGCCAGCAGCGAGACATGGACCGGGGAGCTGTTTTTT. This encodes CASSETWTGELFF. The whole variable domain, remainder taken from reference TRBV9 and TRBJ2-2, is DSGVTQTPKHLITATGQRVTLRCSPRSGDLSVYWYQQSLDQGLQFLIQYYNGEERAKGNILERFSAQQFPDLHSELNLSSLELGDSALYFCASSETWTGELFFGEGSRLTVL.

This clone was observed many times. The V call is TRBV28, the J call TRBJ2-2; 10 nucleotides align to TRBD1. V lost 1 base, J lost 3 bases, and 8 bases stayed unmatched. CDR3 length equals 18 residues. Germline assignment: CDR1 MDHEN and CDR2 SYDVKM. In DNA, the CDR3 is TGTGCCAGCAGTTTATTTCCCGACAGGGGGCGAGACACCGGGGAGCTGTTTTTT. Protein product: CASSLFPDRGRDTGELFF.

V and J are TRBV5-1 and TRBJ2-3; a possible D gene is TRBD2 (6 bases). Germline values: CDR1 SGHRS, CDR2 YFSETQ. V was trimmed by 4 bases and J by 3 bases, leaving 12 bases between them. The CDR3 consists of 14 residues. CDR3: CASSASGTTDTQYF. The CDR3 nucleotides read TGCGCCAGCAGCGCGTCAGGGACTACAGATACGCAGTATTTT.

The chain employs TRBV15 and TRBJ2-2, with 7 nucleotides matching TRBD2. This CDR3 has 14 residues. The trim removed 9 bases at V and 1 base at J, leaving 5 bases unmatched. CDR1 and CDR2 (germline): LNHNV, YYDKDF (reference sequence). The CDR3 is CATRAGLNTGELFF. Written as DNA, the CDR3 is TGTGCCACTCGAGCGGGGCTGAACACCGGGGAGCTGTTTTTT.

The genes are TRBV11-2 and TRBJ1-3; the match to TRBD1 covers 10 bases. Germline lookup yields CDR1 SGHAT and CDR2 FQNNGV. V shed 5 bases, J shed 5 bases, and the junction held 12 bases outside the gene matches. This CDR3 spans 17 amino acids. The CDR3 spells CASSHVRDRGARNTIYF. For the CDR3, the DNA is TGTGCCAGCAGCCACGTTCGGGACAGGGGCGCGAGAAACACCATATATTTT.

CDR3 loop: CASSTGGSQETQYF. The CDR3 coding sequence is TGCGCCAGCAGCACGGGGGGCAGCCAAGAGACCCAGTACTTC. This chain connects TRBV5-1 to TRBJ2-5; the D gene is possibly TRBD2 (7 bases). This CDR3 has 14 amino acids. Germline V gives CDR1 SGHRS, CDR2 YFSETQ. Trimming took 4 bases from V and 1 from J, leaving 11 bases between them. Full variable domain (remainder filled in from reference TRBV5-1 and TRBJ2-5): KAGVTQTPRYLIKTRGQQVTLSCSPISGHRSVSWYQQTPGQGLQFLFEYFSETQRNKGNFPGRFSGRQFSNSRSEMNVSTLELGDSALYLCASSTGGSQETQYFGPGTRLLVL.

CDR3 in DNA: TGTGCCAGCAGTGAACCCCGCCTCAGCGCCAATGAGCAGTTCTTC. As protein: CASSEPRLSANEQFF. The chain recombines TRBV6-1 with TRBJ2-1; D is unclear. V shed 2 bases and J shed 6 bases, with 14 bases lying between them. Germline CDR1 and CDR2: MNHNS and SASEGT. The CDR3 sequence is 15 residues long.

V and J are TRBV7-2 and TRBJ1-5; TRBD1 aligns across 7 bases. CDR3 length equals 17 residues. V dropped 0 bases and J dropped 2; count of bases not matched to a gene: 7. Germline V lookup: CDR1 SGHTA, CDR2 FQGNSA. CDR3 sequence (DNA): TGTGCCAGCAGCTTAGCGGGGACAGAGAGAGGCAATCAGCCCCAGCATTTT. Its protein product is CASSLAGTERGNQPQHF.

V usage is TRBV5-1 and J usage is TRBJ2-3, with 9 bases lining up with TRBD2. The germline V gene has CDR1 SGHRS and CDR2 YFSETQ. J was trimmed by 2 bases and V by 1 base; bases with no gene match: 5. CDR3 length: 16 amino acids. The CDR3 DNA reads as TGCGCCAGCAGCTTGCCTGGACTAGCGAACACAGATACGCAGTATTTT. This translates into CASSLPGLANTDTQYF.

The chain's CDR3 is CASSEGLRGETQYF. CDR3 sequence (DNA): TGCGCCAGCAGTGAAGGCCTCCGAGGGGAGACCCAGTACTTC. The rearrangement joins TRBV10-1 to TRBJ2-5, with a tentative D call TRBD2 (5 bases). The V end was cut by 3 bases, the J end by 5 bases, with 13 bases between. The CDR3 length is 14 residues. Germline CDR1 is WNHNN and CDR2 is SYGVQD (reference sequence).

The genes are TRBV6-1 and TRBJ1-1, with TRBD1 as a possible D gene (6 bases). V shed 9 bases and J shed 10 bases, with 15 bases lying between them. CDR1 and CDR2 (germline): MNHNS, SASEGT. The CDR3 extends over 11 amino acids. The CDR3 region is CASTATGRAFF. The DNA for the CDR3 is TGTGCCAGTACTGCCACAGGGAGAGCTTTCTTT.

The chain joins TRBV12-2 to TRBJ2-2; no DNA check was done on the table's D call, TRBD2. TRBV12-2 constitutes a pseudogene. The CDR3 covers 14 residues. This CDR3 is CASRFIADTGELFF. Written as DNA, the CDR3 is TGTGCAAGTCGCTTTATAGCGGACACCGGGGAGCTGTTTTTT.

This chain links TRBV29-1 with TRBJ2-2; D might be TRBD2 (5 bases). The V and J ends lost 4 bases and 1 base respectively, with 10 bases between them. This CDR3 contains 14 residues. Germline V gene lookup returns CDR1 SQVTM and CDR2 ANQGSEA. The CDR3 spells CSVVFSVNTGELFF. The CDR3, as DNA: TGCAGCGTTGTGTTTAGCGTGAACACCGGGGAGCTGTTTTTT.

CDR3 DNA sequence: TGTGCCAGTAGCTCGAGGGAGCGGGAGGAAGGAAATGAGCAGTTCTTC. Translated, it gives CASSSREREEGNEQFF. The chain joins TRBV19 to TRBJ2-1; 9 nucleotides line up with TRBD2. J lost 7 bases, V lost 6 bases, and 13 bases had no gene match. The CDR3 is made up of 16 amino acids. Germline CDR1 and CDR2: LNHDA and SQIVND (reference sequence).